The next 8 T cell receptor beta chains were all read from a single sample in a study of Graves' ophthalmopathy and Graves' hyperthyroidism. TCR beta CDR3 regions were amplified from RNA transcripts. An opening RT-PCR round employed HTBI primers and preceded a second-round multiplex PCR. TCRdb re-called the multiplex PCR reads with MiXCR, one entry per CDR3 protein. The sample carries some 1.1 million distinct CDR3 sequences, roughly 35% recorded once. Input material: peripheral blood or thyroid tissue (not recorded which). Receptors originate from an adult man with Graves' hyperthyroidism.

The chain employs TRBV14 and TRBJ2-5, with TRBD1 as a possible D gene (5 bases). CDR3 length equals 14 residues. Per the germline V gene, CDR1 is SGHDN and CDR2 is FVKESK. The chain's CDR3 is CAGRGGDQGETQYF. CDR3 in DNA: TGTGCAGGCAGAGGCGGAGATCAGGGAGAGACCCAGTACTTC. Filled out from reference TRBV14 and TRBJ2-5, the complete variable domain reads EAGVTQFPSHSVIEKGQTVTLRCDPISGHDNLYWYRRVMGKEIKFLLHFVKESKQDESGMPNNRFLAERTGGTYSTLKVQPAELEDSGVYFCAGRGGDQGETQYFGPGTRLLVL.

CDR3 DNA: TGTGCCAGCAGCTGGCGGACTAGCGGGGGGAATGAGCAGTTCTTC. This sequence encodes CASSWRTSGGNEQFF. This rearrangement joins TRBV7-2 to TRBJ2-1; TRBD2 aligns across 14 bases. Looked up from germline, CDR1 is SGHTA and CDR2 is FQGNSA. The V and J ends lost 4 bases and 7 bases, in that order; junction bases with no gene match: 3. The CDR3 covers 15 residues.

At least ten counts were recorded for this clonotype. The J gene is TRBJ2-5, the V gene TRBV25-1; TRBD1 matches 7 bases. The length of the CDR3 is 14 residues. Germline V gene sequence: CDR1 MGHDK, CDR2 SYGVNS. Trimming at V came to 2 bases and at J to 5 bases, leaving 5 bases not matched to a gene. The CDR3 reads CASSENRGWETQYF. CDR3 nucleotides: TGTGCCAGCAGTGAAAACAGGGGTTGGGAGACCCAGTACTTC.

At least ten counts were recorded for this clonotype. The chain carries TRBV20-1 and TRBJ2-5; D is unresolved. V was shortened by 6 bases and J by 1 base, with 15 bases between the two germline ends. CDR1 and CDR2 from the germline V gene are DFQATT and SNEGSKA (reference sequence). This CDR3 region has 14 residues. The DNA for the CDR3 is TGCAGTGCCGAGTGGAGCCCCCTCCAAGAGACCCAGTACTTC. It yields the protein CSAEWSPLQETQYF.

This clonotype was observed a few times. Sequence at one end of the junction differs from germline and may be a read error. This chain joins TRBV10-3 and TRBJ2-7; D gene unclear. Germline assignment: CDR1 ENHRY and CDR2 SYGVKD. The CDR3 length is 14 residues. The CDR3 coding sequence is TGTGCCAGCAGTTTTGGCGTCCGCTCCTACGAGCAGTACTTC. Amino acids: CASSFGVRSYEQYF.

The chain has TRBV25-1 and TRBJ2-5; D may be TRBD1 or TRBD2 (5 bases each). V lost 5 bases and J 3 bases, leaving 10 bases between the germline ends. This CDR3 spans 13 amino acids. Germline-derived CDR1 and CDR2 are MGHDK and SYGVNS. CDR3 nucleotides: TGTGCCAGCAGTCCAGAGGGGAAAGAGACCCAGTACTTC. Its protein product is CASSPEGKETQYF.

In the case of this clonotype: A much larger clone lies a single base off, so this may be a read error. The J gene is TRBJ1-5, the V gene TRBV2, with a tentative D call TRBD1 (5 bases). The CDR3 totals 15 residues. Trimming removed 6 bases from V and 5 bases from J, with 17 bases in between. The germline V gene has CDR1 SNHLY and CDR2 FYNNEI. The CDR3 here is CASSRQRIEDQPQHF. The DNA for the CDR3 is TGTGCCAGCAGCCGACAGAGGATTGAGGATCAGCCCCAGCATTTT.

This clonotype was detected ten times or more. The V and J genes are TRBV11-2 and TRBJ2-7, with 8 bases identical to TRBD1. CDR3 size: 13 residues. CDR1 and CDR2 from the germline V gene are SGHAT and FQNNGV. V dropped 6 bases and J dropped 6; count of bases not matched to a gene: 7. The CDR3 DNA reads as TGTGCCAGCAGTAACAGGGGGGTCGGCGAGCAGTACTTC. Its protein is CASSNRGVGEQYF. Looking up the rest from reference TRBV11-2 and TRBJ2-7 gives the full variable domain: EAGVAQSPRYKIIEKRQSVAFWCNPISGHATLYWYQQILGQGPKLLIQFQNNGVVDDSQLPKDRFSAERLKGVDSTLKIQPAKLEDSAVYLCASSNRGVGEQYFGPGTRLTVT.